The present TCR beta chain was sequenced within a study of blood T cells in healthy people across ages. Study findings and constraints: A greater number of naive CD4+ cells and higher diversity distinguished long-lived donors from aged donors.

Then a second PCR, running about 6 to 12 cycles, was carried out with a sample-barcoded 5' primer and a J-beta primer mix. TCRdb re-called the 5' RACE reads with MiXCR, one entry per CDR3 protein. The sample has 700,000 to 950,000 distinct CDR3 sequences, about 42% seen once. Concerning this clonotype itself: Antigen specificity is unknown.

Germline CDR1 reads LGHDT; CDR2 reads YNNKEL (reference sequence). This CDR3 spans 13 amino acids. V shed 5 bases and J shed 8 bases, with 14 bases lying between them. The rearrangement uses TRBV3-1 and TRBJ2-3, with a tentative D call TRBD1 (6 bases). Sequenced sample: blood. The clonotype originates from a woman in her sixties or seventies in good health. This CDR3 is CASSVLLGATQYF. The DNA for the CDR3 is TGTGCCAGCAGCGTCCTGCTGGGGGCTACGCAGTATTTT.